A selection of T cell receptor beta chains follows, all from one sample in a study of blood T cells in healthy people across ages. TCRdb redid the calling of the 5' RACE reads with MiXCR, one entry per CDR3 protein. The sample lists 1.5 million to 2 million distinct CDR3 sequences, 28% seen once, with around 7.7% in the top ten. Material: blood. The source of these receptors is a woman aged 25 to 45 in good health. Both conserved end residues are trimmed from each CDR3. For some rows the clone size is stated as once, few or many, or as a class when expanded; others skip it.

>11|TRBV20-1|TRBJ2-5|few
SATGPSGETQY
>13|TRBV29-1|TRBJ2-3|few
SVDRTETAIDTQY
>13|TRBV2|TRBJ1-2|-
ASSESRVNTYGYT
>16|TRBV7-2|TRBJ2-5|-
ASSSPARGGARRETQY
>12|TRBV6-5|TRBJ2-1|many
ASSPGLGPNEQF
>18|TRBV6-5|-|-
ASSYSPASGRASSMYEQY
>15|TRBV3-1|TRBJ2-7|-
ASSHLLGRGDTYEQY
>14|TRBV6-1|TRBJ2-3|few
ASSEAAKGMKDTQY
>14|TRBV24-1|TRBJ2-5|few
ATSQLDGDFQETQY
>13|TRBV12-3/TRBV12-4|TRBJ1-6|few
ASGFYGPDNSPLH
>15|TRBV5-5|TRBJ2-3|few
ASSSGLAGGRGNTQY
>12|TRBV7-2|TRBJ2-1|once
ASSLEFRANEQF
>13|TRBV4-1|TRBJ2-1|many
ASSKRLASGNEQF
>12|TRBV5-1|TRBJ2-1|-
ASRGGGSDNEQF
>13|TRBV7-2|TRBJ2-5|-
ASSLDRRRGETQY
>12|TRBV12-3/TRBV12-4|TRBJ1-2|many
ASSLAGQDYGYT
>12|TRBV5-1|TRBJ2-7|-
ASSTDRGGYEQY
>13|TRBV6-5|TRBJ2-7|-
ASSSRDRSCGTRY
>14|TRBV9|TRBJ1-4|-
ASSVDGTVLNEKLF
>15|TRBV28|TRBJ1-5|-
ASTISPGASSNQPQH
>11|TRBV2|TRBJ1-2|few
ASIGTANYGYT
>13|TRBV18|TRBJ2-1|-
ASSPGGSVLSEQF
>13|TRBV4-1|TRBJ1-2|few
ACSRRQGDVYGYT
>11|TRBV24-1|TRBJ2-2|few
ATSKERSGELF
>15|TRBV5-1|TRBJ1-1|few
ASSLDGTGNVGTEAF
>12|TRBV6-6|TRBJ2-1|few
ASRTANPINEQF
>10|TRBV12-3/TRBV12-4|TRBJ1-2|-
ASSKDTLGYT
>10|TRBV6-2/TRBV6-3|TRBJ1-5|few
AGSLIHQPQH
>13|TRBV20-1|TRBJ2-1|many
SARDLGQGGDEQF
>12|TRBV3-1|TRBJ2-7|-
ASSNQLRHYEQY
>13|TRBV9|TRBJ2-1|few
ASSVGGGKHNEQF
>13|TRBV7-2|TRBJ1-2|many
ASSTHAGGRDGYT
>12|TRBV7-9|TRBJ2-1|once
AGRPGTPNNEQF
>12|TRBV7-3|TRBJ2-7|few
ASSLNPGDYEQY
>12|TRBV2|TRBJ2-3|-
ASDRLAGGLSQY